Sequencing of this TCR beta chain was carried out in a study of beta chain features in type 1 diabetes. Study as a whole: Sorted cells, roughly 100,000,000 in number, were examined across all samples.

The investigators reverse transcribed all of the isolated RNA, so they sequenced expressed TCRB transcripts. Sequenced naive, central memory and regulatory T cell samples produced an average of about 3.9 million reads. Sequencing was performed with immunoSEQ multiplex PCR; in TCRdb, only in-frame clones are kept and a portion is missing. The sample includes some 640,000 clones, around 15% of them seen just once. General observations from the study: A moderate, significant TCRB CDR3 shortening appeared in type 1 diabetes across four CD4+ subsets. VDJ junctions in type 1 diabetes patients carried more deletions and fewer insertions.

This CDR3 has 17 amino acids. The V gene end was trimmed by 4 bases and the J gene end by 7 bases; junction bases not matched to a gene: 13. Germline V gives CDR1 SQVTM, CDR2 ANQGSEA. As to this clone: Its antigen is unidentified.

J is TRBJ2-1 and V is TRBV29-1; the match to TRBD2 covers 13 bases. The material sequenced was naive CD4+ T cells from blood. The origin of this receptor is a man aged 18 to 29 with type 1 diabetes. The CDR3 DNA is TGCAGCGTTGCGGGGCAATCGGGACTAGCGGGGCCTAATGAGCAGTTCTTC. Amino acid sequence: CSVAGQSGLAGPNEQFF.